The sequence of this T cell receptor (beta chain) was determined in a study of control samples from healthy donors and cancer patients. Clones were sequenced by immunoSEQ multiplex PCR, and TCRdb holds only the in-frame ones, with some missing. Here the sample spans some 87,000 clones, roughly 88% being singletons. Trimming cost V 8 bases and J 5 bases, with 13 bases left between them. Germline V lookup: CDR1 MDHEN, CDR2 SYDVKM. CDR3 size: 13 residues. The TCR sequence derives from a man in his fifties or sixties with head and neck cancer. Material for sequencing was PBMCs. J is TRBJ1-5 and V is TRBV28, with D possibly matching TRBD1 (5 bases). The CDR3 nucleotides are TGTGCCAGCCGTTCGTGGGGCTATCAGCCCCAGCATTTT. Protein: CASRSWGYQPQHF.